These T cell receptor beta chains were read from a single sample in a study of T cells in Graves' hyperthyroidism and ophthalmopathy. MiXCR was run by TCRdb on the multiplex PCR reads, yielding one entry per CDR3 protein. Seen here are fewer than 450,000 distinct CDR3 sequences, approximately 17% observed once, and the top ten hold approximately 33%. The sample comprised blood. All receptors come from a woman aged 25-40 years with Graves' hyperthyroidism that later progressed to Graves' ophthalmopathy. Each CDR3 is given with its conserved first and last residue. Each record gives: V gene, J gene, clone size, CDR3 length, D gene, CDR3 protein, CDR3 DNA. A D gene is named only where the DNA matches it firmly. Rows may omit the clone size; those that give it use once, few, many or a size class.

TRBV5-6	TRBJ2-2	NA	16	TRBD2	CASSLLADANTGELFF	TGTGCCAGCAGCCTACTAGCGGACGCGAACACCGGGGAGCTGTTTTTT
TRBV6-1	TRBJ2-5	few	15	NA	CASSLRGVIGETQYF	TGTGCCAGCAGTTTACGAGGGGTAATCGGGGAGACCCAGTACTTC
TRBV5-1	TRBJ2-3	many	15	NA	CASSFSSQPTDTQYF	TGCGCCAGCAGCTTCAGTTCTCAGCCCACAGATACGCAGTATTTT
TRBV20-1	TRBJ2-2	many	13	NA	CSAREVSTGELFF	TGCAGTGCTAGAGAGGTGTCCACCGGGGAGCTGTTTTTT
TRBV20-1	TRBJ1-1	few	14	NA	CSAPETGPNTEAFF	TGCAGTGCTCCCGAGACAGGCCCGAACACTGAAGCTTTCTTT
TRBV29-1	TRBJ1-1	many	13	TRBD1	CSVAGTVNTEAFF	TGCAGCGTGGCCGGGACAGTAAACACTGAAGCTTTCTTT
TRBV13	TRBJ2-7	many	15	TRBD1	CASSPEGQGVSEQYF	TGTGCCAGCAGCCCGGAAGGACAGGGGGTCTCCGAGCAGTACTTC
TRBV5-1	TRBJ2-3	NA	14	NA	CASSSWGQGDTQYF	TGCGCCAGCAGCTCGTGGGGGCAGGGAGATACGCAGTATTTT
TRBV10-3	TRBJ2-5	many	17	NA	CAISESLLASRRETQYF	TGTGCCATCAGTGAGTCCCTTCTAGCGTCACGGCGGGAGACCCAGTACTTC
TRBV5-1	TRBJ2-5	many	15	TRBD2	CASSYGTSGEETQYF	TGCGCCAGCAGCTACGGGACTAGCGGGGAAGAGACCCAGTACTTC
TRBV24-1	TRBJ2-2	many	16	TRBD1	CATSDWDSDNTGELFF	TGTGCCACCAGTGATTGGGACAGTGATAACACCGGGGAGCTGTTTTTT
TRBV6-2/TRBV6-3	TRBJ2-7	many	16	TRBD2	CASSTPTSGIPYEQYF	TGTGCCAGCAGTACCCCCACTAGCGGAATACCCTACGAGCAGTACTTC
TRBV24-1	TRBJ2-2	NA	16	NA	CATSDSRRSETGELFF	TGTGCCACCAGTGATTCGCGCAGGTCAGAAACCGGGGAGCTGTTTTTT
TRBV25-1	TRBJ2-7	NA	13	NA	CASSEGTGPRQYF	TGTGCCAGCAGTGAGGGGACTGGCCCCAGGCAGTACTTC
TRBV19	TRBJ1-4	many	20	TRBD1	CASSMVPGQGGGATNEKLFF	TGTGCCAGTAGTATGGTCCCGGGACAGGGAGGCGGTGCAACTAATGAAAAACTGTTTTTT